This T cell receptor beta chain was documented in a study of molecular identifiers for immune sequencing clone quantification. This clonotype was counted at least ten times. This CDR3 is built from 12 residues. Germline V gene lookup returns CDR1 PRHDT and CDR2 FYEKMQ (reference sequence). Trimming cost V 5 bases and J 2 bases, with 4 bases left between them. Listed TCR primers and previously described methods were used for bulk TCR libraries. Via MiXCR, TCRdb re-called the PCR reads, giving one row per CDR3 protein. The repertoire includes about 640,000 distinct CDR3 sequences, 20% of them detected once, and roughly 0.83% sits in the top ten.

Sequencing was done on a sample of naive CD8+ T cells from blood, with Jurkat cell RNA spiked in. Stated subset: FACS-sorted CD8+CD4-CCR7+CD45RA+ naive T cells. The J gene is TRBJ1-5, the V gene TRBV13; D call uncertain. This receptor was obtained from a human donor in good health. Some libraries in this study had Jurkat cell RNA spiked in. CDR3 sequence reads: CASSRGNQPQHF. The CDR3 region has the DNA TGTGCCAGCAGCCGAGGCAATCAGCCCCAGCATTTT.